This T cell receptor beta chain was found in a study of long-term antiretroviral therapy in people with HIV. Notes on the study in general: Neither ART adherence, viral resistance nor therapy changes were documented. Blood dates from about 2003 to 2017, possibly under older ART regimens. The study found that diversity rose after ART but stayed below transplant donor controls.

This clone occurred once. Its antigen is still unknown. This CDR3 comprises 14 residues. Trimming left V 6 bases short and J 1 base short, with 12 bases between. The V gene's germline CDR1 is MGHRA and CDR2 YSYEKL. Samples were assayed with immunoSEQ v3.0 at survey level. Sequencing was directed toward about 35,000-50,000 T-cell genomes in each sample. TCRdb's table, derived via immunoSEQ multiplex PCR, lists solely in-frame clones and lacks some. Among 30,000 to 50,000 clones listed, roughly nine tenths were seen once. The rearrangement joins TRBV4-1 to TRBJ1-1, with a weak D call TRBD1 (6 bases). The TCR was taken from a woman aged 50 to 60 with HIV. Sequences were derived from unsorted PBMCs, sampled 1.2 years after starting antiretroviral therapy. CDR3 bases: TGCGCCAGCAGTCCAGAAGGGGGGAACACTGAAGCTTTCTTT. Translated: CASSPEGGNTEAFF.